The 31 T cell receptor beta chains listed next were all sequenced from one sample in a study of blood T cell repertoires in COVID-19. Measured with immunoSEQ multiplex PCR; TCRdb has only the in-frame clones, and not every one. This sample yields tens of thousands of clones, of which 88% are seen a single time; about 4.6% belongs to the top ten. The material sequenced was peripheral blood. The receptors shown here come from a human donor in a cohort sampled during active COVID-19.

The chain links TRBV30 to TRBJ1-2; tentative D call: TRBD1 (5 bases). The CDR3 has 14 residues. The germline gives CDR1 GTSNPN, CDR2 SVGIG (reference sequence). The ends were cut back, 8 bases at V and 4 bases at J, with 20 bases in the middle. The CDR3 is CAATSGEGGYGYTF. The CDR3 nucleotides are TGTGCCGCCACCTCGGGGGAGGGCGGCTATGGCTACACCTTC.

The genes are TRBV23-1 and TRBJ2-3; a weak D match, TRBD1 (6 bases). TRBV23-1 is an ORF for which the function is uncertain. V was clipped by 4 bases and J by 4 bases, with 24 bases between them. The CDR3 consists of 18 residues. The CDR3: CASSPSTGHQRGSDTQYF. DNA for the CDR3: TGCGCCAGCAGTCCCTCTACGGGACACCAAAGAGGTTCAGATACGCAGTATTTT.

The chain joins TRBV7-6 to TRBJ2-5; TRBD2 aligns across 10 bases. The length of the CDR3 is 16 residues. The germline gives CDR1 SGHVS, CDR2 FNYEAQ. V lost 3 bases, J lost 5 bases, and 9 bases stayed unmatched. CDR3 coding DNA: TGTGCCAGCAGCTTCGCACCTAGCGGGAGTAGGGAGACCCAGTACTTC. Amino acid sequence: CASSFAPSGSRETQYF.

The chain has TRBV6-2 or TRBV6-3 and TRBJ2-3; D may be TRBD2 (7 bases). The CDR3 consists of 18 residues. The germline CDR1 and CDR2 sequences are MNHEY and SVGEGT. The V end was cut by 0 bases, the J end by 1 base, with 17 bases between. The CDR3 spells CASSYSLLGGAGTDTQYF. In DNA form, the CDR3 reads TGTGCCAGCAGTTACTCCCTTCTAGGGGGGGCCGGCACAGATACGCAGTATTTT.

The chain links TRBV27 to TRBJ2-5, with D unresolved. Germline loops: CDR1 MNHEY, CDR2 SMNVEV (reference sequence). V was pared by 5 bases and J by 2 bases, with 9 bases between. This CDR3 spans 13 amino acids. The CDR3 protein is CASSITHQETQYF. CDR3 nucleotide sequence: TGTGCCAGCAGTATTACACATCAAGAGACCCAGTACTTC.

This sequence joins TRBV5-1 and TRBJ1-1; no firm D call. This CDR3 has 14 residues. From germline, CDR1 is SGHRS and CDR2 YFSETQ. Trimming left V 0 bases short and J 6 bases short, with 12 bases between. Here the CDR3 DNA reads TGCGCCAGCAGCTTGGAGCTATTAGCGGCTGAAGCTTTCTTT. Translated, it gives CASSLELLAAEAFF.

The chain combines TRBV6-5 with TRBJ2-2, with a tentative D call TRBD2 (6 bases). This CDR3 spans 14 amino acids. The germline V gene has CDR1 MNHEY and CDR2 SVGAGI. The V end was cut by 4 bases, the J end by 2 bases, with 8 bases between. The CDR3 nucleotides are TGTGCCAGCAGTTTCGGGAGTAACACCGGGGAGCTGTTTTTT. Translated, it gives CASSFGSNTGELFF.

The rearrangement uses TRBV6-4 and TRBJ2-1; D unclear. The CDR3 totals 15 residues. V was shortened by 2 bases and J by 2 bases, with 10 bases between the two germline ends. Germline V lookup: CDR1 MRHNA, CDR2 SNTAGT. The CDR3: CASSDAPGAYNEQFF. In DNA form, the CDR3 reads TGTGCCAGCAGTGACGCCCCCGGAGCCTACAATGAGCAGTTCTTC.

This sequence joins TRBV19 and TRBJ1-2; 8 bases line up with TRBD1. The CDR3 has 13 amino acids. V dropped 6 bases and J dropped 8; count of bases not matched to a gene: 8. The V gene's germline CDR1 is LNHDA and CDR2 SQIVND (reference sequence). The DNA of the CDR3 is TGTGCCAGTAGCACTAGGACAGGGCGAGGCTACACCTTC. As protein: CASSTRTGRGYTF.

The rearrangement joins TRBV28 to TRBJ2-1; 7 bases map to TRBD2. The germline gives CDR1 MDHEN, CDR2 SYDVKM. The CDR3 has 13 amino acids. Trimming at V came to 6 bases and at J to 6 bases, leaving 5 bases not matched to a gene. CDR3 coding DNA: TGTGCCAGCAGCCCCGGGACTACCAATGAGCAGTTCTTC. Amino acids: CASSPGTTNEQFF.

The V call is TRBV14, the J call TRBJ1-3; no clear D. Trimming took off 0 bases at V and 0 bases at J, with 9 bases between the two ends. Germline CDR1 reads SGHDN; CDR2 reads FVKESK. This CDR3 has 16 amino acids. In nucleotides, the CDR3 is TGTGCCAGCAGCCAAGATATCGTGAGCTCTGGAAACACCATATATTTT. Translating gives CASSQDIVSSGNTIYF.

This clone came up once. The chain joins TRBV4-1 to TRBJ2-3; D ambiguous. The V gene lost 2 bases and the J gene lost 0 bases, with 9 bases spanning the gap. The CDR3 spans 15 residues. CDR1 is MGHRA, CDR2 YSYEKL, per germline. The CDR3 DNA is TGCGCCAGCAGCCAACCGGAGATGAGCACAGATACGCAGTATTTT. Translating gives CASSQPEMSTDTQYF.

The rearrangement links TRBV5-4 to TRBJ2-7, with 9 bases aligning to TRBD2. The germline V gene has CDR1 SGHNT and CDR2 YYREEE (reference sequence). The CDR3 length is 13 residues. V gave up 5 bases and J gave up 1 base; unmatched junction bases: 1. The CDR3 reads CASSLAGSYEQYF. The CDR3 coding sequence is TGTGCCAGCAGTCTAGCGGGGTCCTACGAGCAGTACTTC.

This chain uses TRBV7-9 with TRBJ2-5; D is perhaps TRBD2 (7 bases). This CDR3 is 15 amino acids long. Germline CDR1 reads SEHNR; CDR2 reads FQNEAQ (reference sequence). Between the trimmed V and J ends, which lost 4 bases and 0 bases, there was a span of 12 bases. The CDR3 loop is CASSWGGQNQETQYF. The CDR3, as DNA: TGTGCCAGCAGCTGGGGGGGGCAGAACCAAGAGACCCAGTACTTC.

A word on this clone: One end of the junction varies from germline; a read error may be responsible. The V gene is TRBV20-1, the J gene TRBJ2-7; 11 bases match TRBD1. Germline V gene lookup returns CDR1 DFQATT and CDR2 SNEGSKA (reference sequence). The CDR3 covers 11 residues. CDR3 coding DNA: TGCAGTGCTAGATGGGGACAGGGGGTTCACTTC. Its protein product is CSARWGQGVHF.

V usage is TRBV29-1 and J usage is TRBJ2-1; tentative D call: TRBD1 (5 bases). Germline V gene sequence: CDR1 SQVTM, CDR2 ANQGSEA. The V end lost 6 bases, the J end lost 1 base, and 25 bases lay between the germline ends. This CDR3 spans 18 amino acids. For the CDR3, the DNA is TGCAGCGTCGCTACCCCCAGGGTTGCCAGAGAATCCTACAATGAGCAGTTCTTC. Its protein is CSVATPRVARESYNEQFF.

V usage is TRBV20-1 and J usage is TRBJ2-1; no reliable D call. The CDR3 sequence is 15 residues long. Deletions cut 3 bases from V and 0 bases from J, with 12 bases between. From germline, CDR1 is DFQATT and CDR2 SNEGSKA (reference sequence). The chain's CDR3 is CSASVSGSSYNEQFF. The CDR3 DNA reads TGCAGTGCTAGTGTTTCCGGTAGCTCCTACAATGAGCAGTTCTTC.

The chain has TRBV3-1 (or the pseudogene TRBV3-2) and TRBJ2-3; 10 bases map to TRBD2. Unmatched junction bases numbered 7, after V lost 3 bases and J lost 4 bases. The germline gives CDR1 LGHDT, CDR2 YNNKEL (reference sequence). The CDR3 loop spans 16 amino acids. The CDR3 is CASSQISGGLSDTQYF. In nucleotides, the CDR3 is TGTGCCAGCAGCCAGATTAGCGGGGGGTTGTCAGATACGCAGTATTTT.

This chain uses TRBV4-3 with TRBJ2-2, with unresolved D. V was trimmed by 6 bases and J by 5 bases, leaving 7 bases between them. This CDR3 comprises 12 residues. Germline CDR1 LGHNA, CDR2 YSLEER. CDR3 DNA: TGCGCCAGCAGTCACATAACCGGGGAGCTGTTTTTT. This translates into CASSHITGELFF.

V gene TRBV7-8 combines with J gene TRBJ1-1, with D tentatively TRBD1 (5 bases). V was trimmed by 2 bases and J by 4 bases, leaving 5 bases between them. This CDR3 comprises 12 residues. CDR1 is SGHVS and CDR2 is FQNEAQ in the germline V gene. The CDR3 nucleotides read TGTGCCAGCAGCTTAACAGGCACTGAAGCTTTCTTT. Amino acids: CASSLTGTEAFF.

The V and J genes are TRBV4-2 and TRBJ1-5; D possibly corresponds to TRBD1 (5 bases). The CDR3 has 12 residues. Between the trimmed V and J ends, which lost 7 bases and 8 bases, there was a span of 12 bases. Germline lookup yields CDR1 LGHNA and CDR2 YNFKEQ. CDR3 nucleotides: TGTGCCAGCAACCGGGACTCTGAGCCCCAGCATTTT. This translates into CASNRDSEPQHF.

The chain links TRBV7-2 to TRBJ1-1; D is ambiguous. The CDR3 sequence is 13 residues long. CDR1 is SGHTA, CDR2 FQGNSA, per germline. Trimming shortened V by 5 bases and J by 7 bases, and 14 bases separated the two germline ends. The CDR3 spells CASSPDKFLEAFF. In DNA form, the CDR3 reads TGTGCCAGCAGCCCCGACAAATTTCTTGAAGCTTTCTTT.

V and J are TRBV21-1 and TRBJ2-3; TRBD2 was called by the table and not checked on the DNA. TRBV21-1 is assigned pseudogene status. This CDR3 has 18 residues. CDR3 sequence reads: CASSKVSLLAGVTDTQYF. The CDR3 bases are TGTGCCAGCAGCAAAGTATCCCTACTAGCGGGAGTCACAGATACGCAGTATTTT.

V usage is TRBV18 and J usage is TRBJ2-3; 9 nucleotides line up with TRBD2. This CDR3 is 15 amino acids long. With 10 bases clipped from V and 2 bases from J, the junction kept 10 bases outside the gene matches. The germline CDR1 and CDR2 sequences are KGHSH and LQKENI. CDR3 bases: TGTGCCACAACGCCCGCTAGCGGGGACACAGATACGCAGTATTTT. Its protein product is CATTPASGDTDTQYF. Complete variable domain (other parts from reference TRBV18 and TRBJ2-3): NAGVMQNPRHLVRRRGQEARLRCSPMKGHSHVYWYRQLPEEGLKFMVYLQKENIIDESGMPKERFSAEFPKEGPSILRIQQVVRGDSAAYFCATTPASGDTDTQYFGPGTRLTVL.

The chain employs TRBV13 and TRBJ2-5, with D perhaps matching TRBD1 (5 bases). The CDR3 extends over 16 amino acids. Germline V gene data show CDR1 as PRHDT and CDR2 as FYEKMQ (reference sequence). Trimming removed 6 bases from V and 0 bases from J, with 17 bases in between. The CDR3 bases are TGTGCCAGCAGTCACACCTGGACAACGTACCAAGAGACCCAGTACTTC. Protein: CASSHTWTTYQETQYF.

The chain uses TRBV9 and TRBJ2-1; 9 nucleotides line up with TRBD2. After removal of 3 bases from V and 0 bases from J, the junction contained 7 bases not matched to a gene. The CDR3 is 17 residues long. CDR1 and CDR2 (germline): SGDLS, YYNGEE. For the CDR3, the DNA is TGTGCCAGCAGCGCGGGGGCTAGCGGGGCCTCCTACAATGAGCAGTTCTTC. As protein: CASSAGASGASYNEQFF. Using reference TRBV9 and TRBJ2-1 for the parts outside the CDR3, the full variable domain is DSGVTQTPKHLITATGQRVTLRCSPRSGDLSVYWYQQSLDQGLQFLIQYYNGEERAKGNILERFSAQQFPDLHSELNLSSLELGDSALYFCASSAGASGASYNEQFFGPGTRLTVL.

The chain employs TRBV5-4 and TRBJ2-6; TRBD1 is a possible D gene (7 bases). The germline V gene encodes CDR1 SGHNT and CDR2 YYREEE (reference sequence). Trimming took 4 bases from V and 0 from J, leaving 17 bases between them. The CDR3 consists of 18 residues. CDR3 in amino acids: CASSGGTAYNSGANVLTF. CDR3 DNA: TGTGCCAGCAGCGGGGGGACAGCGTACAACTCTGGGGCCAACGTCCTGACTTTC.

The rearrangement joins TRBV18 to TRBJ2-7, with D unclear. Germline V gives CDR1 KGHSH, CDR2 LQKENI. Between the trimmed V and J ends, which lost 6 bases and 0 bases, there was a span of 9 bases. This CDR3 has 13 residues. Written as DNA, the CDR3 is TGTGCCAGCTCGCCTACCCTCTCCTACGAGCAGTACTTC. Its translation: CASSPTLSYEQYF.

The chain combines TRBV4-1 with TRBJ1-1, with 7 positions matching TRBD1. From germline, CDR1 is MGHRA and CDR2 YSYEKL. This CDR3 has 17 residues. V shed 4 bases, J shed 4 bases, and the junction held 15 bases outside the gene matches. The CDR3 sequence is CASSPQTGSGFGTEAFF. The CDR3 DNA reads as TGCGCCAGCAGCCCCCAGACAGGGTCAGGGTTTGGCACTGAAGCTTTCTTT.

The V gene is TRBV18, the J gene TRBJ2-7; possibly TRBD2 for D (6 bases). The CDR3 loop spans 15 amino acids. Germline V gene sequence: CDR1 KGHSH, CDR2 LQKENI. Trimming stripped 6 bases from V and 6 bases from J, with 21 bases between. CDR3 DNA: TGTGCCAGCTCCCCCACGGCGAGCGGGTTGGCCGAGCAGTACTTC. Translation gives CASSPTASGLAEQYF.

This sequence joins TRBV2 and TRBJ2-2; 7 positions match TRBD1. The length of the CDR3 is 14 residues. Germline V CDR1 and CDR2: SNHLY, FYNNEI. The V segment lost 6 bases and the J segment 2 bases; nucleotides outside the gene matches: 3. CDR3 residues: CASRGDRNTGELFF. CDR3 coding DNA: TGTGCCAGCAGAGGGGACAGAAACACCGGGGAGCTGTTTTTT. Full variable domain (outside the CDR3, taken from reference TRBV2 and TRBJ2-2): EPEVTQTPSHQVTQMGQEVILRCVPISNHLYFYWYRQILGQKVEFLVSFYNNEISEKSEIFDDQFSVERPDGSNFTLKIRSTKLEDSAMYFCASRGDRNTGELFFGEGSRLTVL.